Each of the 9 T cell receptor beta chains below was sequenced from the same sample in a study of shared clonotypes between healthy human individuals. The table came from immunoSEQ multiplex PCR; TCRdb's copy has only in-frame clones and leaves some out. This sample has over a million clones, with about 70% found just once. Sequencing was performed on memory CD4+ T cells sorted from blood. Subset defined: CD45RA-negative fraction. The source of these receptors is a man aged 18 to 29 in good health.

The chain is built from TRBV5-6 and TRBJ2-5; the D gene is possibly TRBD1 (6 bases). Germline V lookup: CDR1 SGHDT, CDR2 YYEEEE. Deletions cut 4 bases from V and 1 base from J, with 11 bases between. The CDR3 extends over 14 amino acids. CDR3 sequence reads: CASSPRTVQETQYF. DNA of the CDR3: TGTGCCAGCAGCCCCAGGACAGTCCAAGAGACCCAGTACTTC.

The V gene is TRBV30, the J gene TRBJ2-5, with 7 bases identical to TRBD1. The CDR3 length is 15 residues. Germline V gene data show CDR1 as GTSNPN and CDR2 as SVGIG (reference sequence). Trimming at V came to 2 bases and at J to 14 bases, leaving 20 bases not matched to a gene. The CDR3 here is CAWSRQGESRSISYF. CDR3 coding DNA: TGTGCCTGGAGTAGACAGGGCGAATCGAGGTCTATTAGTTACTTC.

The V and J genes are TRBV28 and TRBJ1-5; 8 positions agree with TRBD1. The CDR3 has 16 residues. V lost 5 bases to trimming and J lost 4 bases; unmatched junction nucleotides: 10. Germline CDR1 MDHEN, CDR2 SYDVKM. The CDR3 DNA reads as TGTGCCAGCAGTCCGGGGGCCGGGACAGGAAATCAGCCCCAGCATTTT. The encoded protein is CASSPGAGTGNQPQHF.

The CDR3 region is CASNPSGTGGPYEQYF. CDR3 DNA sequence: TGTGCCAGCAACCCGTCAGGGACAGGGGGCCCGTACGAGCAGTACTTC. This sequence joins TRBV5-5 and TRBJ2-7, with 12 bases lining up with TRBD1. V shed 6 bases and J 4 bases; nucleotides not matched to a gene: 11. The CDR3 has 16 amino acids. CDR1 and CDR2 (germline): SGHKS, YYEKEE (reference sequence).

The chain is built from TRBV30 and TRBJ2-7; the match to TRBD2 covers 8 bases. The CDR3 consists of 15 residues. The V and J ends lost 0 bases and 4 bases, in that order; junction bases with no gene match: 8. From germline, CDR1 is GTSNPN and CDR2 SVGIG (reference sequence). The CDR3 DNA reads TGTGCCTGGAGTGTTCAGGGACTAGTTTCGTACGAGCAGTACTTC. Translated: CAWSVQGLVSYEQYF. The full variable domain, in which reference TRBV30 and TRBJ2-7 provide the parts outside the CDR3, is SQTIHQWPATLVQPVGSPLSLECTVEGTSNPNLYWYRQAAGRGLQLLFYSVGIGQISSEVPQNLSASRPQDRQFILSSKKLLLSDSGFYLCAWSVQGLVSYEQYFGPGTRLTVT.

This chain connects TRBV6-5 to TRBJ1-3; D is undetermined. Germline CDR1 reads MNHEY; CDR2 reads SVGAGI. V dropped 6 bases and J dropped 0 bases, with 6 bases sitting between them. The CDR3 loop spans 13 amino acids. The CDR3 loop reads CASRGLSGNTIYF. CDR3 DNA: TGTGCCAGCAGGGGCCTCTCTGGAAACACCATATATTTT.

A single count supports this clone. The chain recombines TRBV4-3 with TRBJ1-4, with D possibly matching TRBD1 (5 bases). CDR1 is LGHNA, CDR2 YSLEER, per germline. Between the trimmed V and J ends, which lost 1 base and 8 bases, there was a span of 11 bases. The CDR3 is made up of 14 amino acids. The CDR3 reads CASSQGGIGEKLFF. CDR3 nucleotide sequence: TGCGCCAGCAGCCAAGGGGGGATTGGGGAAAAACTGTTTTTT.

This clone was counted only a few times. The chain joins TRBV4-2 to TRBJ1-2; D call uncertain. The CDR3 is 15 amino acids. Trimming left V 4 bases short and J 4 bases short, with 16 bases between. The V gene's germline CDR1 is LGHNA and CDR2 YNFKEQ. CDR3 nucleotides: TGTGCCAGCAGCCGGACCGCGACGGAAGGCTATGGCTACACCTTC. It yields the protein CASSRTATEGYGYTF.

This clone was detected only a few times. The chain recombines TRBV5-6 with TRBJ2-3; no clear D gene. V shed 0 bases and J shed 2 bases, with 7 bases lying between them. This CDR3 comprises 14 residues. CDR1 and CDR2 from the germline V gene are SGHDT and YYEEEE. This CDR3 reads CASSLGIDTDTQYF. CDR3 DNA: TGTGCCAGCAGCTTGGGGATAGACACAGATACGCAGTATTTT.